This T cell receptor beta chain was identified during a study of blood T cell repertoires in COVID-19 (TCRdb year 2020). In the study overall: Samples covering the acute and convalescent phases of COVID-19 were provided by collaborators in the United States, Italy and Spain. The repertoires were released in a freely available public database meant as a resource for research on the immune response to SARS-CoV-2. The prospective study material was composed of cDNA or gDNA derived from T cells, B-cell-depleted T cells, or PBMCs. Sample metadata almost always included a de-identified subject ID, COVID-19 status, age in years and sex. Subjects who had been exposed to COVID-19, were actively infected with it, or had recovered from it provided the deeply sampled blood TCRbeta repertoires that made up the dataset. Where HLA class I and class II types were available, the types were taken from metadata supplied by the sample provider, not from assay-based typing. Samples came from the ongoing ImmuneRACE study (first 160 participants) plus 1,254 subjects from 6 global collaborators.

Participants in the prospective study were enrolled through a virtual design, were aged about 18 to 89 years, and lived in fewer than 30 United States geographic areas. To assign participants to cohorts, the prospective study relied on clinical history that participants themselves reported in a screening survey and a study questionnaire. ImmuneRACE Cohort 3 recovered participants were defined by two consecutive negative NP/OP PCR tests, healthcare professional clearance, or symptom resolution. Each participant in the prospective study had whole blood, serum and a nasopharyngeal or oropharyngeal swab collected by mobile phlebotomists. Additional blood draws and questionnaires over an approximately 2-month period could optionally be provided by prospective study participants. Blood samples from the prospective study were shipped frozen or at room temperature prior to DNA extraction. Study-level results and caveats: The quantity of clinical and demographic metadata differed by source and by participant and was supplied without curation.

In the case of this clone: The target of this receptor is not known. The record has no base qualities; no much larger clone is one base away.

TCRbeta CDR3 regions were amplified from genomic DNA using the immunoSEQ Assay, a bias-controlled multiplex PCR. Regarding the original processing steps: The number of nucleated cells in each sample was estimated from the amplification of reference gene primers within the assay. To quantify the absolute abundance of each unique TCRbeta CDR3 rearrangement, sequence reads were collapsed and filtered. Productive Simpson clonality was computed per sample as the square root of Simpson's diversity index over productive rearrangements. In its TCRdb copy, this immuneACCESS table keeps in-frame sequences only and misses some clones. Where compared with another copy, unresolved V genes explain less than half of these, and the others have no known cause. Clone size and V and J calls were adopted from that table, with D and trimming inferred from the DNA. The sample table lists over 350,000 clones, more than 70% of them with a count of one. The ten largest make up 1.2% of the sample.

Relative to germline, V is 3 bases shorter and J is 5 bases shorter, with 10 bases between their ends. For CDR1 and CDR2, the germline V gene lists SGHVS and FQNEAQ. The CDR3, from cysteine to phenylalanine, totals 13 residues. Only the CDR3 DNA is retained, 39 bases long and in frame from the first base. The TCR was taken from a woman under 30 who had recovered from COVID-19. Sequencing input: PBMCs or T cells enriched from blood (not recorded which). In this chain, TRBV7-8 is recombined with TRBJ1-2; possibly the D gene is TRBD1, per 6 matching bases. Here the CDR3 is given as CASSLIGQYGYTF. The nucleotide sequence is TGTGCCAGCAGCTTGATTGGACAGTATGGCTACACCTTC.